Each of the 4 T cell receptor beta chains below was sequenced from the same sample in a study of preoperative IRX-2 immunotherapy in early breast cancer. Here immunoSEQ multiplex PCR was the method, and the copy in TCRdb shows in-frame clones only, minus some. Of roughly 24,000 clones listed, roughly four fifths are singletons. Stated treatment: preoperative locoregional IRX-2 cytokine immunotherapy. Source: lymph node tissue, taken after IRX-2 immunotherapy. The source of these receptors is a human donor with breast cancer.

CDR3 residues: CASSSPGSSYNEQFF. The DNA for the CDR3 is TGTGCCAGCAGTTCCCCGGGGAGCTCCTACAATGAGCAGTTCTTC. This chain connects TRBV6-8 to TRBJ2-1, with D possibly matching TRBD2 (5 bases). This CDR3 contains 15 residues. The V and J ends lost 4 bases and 0 bases respectively, with 10 bases between them. Germline V gene sequence: CDR1 MNHGY, CDR2 SAAAGT.

The V and J genes are TRBV11-3 and TRBJ2-7; 7 bases map to TRBD1. The CDR3 sequence is 15 residues long. V trimming: 5 bases; J trimming: 7 bases; junction bases outside the gene matches: 14. Germline V gene data show CDR1 as SGHNT and CDR2 as YENEEA. The CDR3 nucleotides are TGTGCCAGCAGCCAAAGGGCAGGGGGTTCTTGGGAGCAGTACTTC. This gives the protein CASSQRAGGSWEQYF.

This chain links TRBV7-7 with TRBJ2-2; the match to TRBD2 covers 8 bases. V gave up 0 bases and J gave up 6 bases; unmatched junction bases: 15. The CDR3 runs to 19 residues. CDR1 is SSHAT, CDR2 FNYEAQ, per germline (reference sequence). CDR3 sequence: CASSLAGLAGLVNAGELFF. DNA for the CDR3: TGTGCCAGCAGCTTAGCTGGTTTAGCGGGATTGGTTAATGCCGGGGAGCTGTTTTTT.

The V gene is TRBV30, the J gene TRBJ2-1, with TRBD2 matching over 14 bases. This CDR3 has 12 amino acids. CDR1 is GTSNPN, CDR2 SVGIG, per germline (reference sequence). The V segment lost 6 bases and the J segment 10 bases; nucleotides outside the gene matches: 2. The CDR3 DNA is TGTGCCTGCGGACTAGCGGGAGGCGAGCAGTTCTTC. Protein product: CACGLAGGEQFF.